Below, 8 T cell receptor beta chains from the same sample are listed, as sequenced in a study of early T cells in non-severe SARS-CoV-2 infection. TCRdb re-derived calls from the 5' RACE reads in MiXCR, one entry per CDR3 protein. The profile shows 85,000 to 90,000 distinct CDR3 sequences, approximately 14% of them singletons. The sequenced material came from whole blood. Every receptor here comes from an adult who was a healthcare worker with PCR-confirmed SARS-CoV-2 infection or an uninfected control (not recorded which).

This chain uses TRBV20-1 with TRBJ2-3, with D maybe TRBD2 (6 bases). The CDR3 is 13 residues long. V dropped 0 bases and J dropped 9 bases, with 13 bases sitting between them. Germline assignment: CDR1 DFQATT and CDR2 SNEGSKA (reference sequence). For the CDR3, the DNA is TGCAGTGCTAGAGATTGGGGGAGGATCACGCAGTATTTT. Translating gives CSARDWGRITQYF.

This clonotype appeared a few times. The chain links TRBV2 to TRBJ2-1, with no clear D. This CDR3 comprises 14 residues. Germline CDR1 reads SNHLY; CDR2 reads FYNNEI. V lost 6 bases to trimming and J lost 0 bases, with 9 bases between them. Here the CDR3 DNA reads TGTGCCAGCAGCCCGAGGAGCTCCTACAATGAGCAGTTCTTC. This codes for CASSPRSSYNEQFF. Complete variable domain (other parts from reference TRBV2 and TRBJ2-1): EPEVTQTPSHQVTQMGQEVILRCVPISNHLYFYWYRQILGQKVEFLVSFYNNEISEKSEIFDDQFSVERPDGSNFTLKIRSTKLEDSAMYFCASSPRSSYNEQFFGPGTRLTVL.

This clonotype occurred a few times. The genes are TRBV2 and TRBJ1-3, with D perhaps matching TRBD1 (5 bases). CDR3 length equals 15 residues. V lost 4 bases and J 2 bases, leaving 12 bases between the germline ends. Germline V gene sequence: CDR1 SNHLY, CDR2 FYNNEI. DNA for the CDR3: TGTGCCAGCAGTGGAAGCAGGGTGGCTGGAAACACCATATATTTT. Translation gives CASSGSRVAGNTIYF.

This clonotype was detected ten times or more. The CDR3 loop is CASREVLHYGYTF. The CDR3 DNA sequence: TGTGCCAGCAGAGAGGTCTTGCACTATGGCTACACCTTC. The chain recombines TRBV2 with TRBJ1-2; D is unresolved. Germline CDR1 is SNHLY and CDR2 is FYNNEI. V was shortened by 6 bases and J by 3 bases, with 11 bases between the two germline ends. This CDR3 comprises 13 residues.

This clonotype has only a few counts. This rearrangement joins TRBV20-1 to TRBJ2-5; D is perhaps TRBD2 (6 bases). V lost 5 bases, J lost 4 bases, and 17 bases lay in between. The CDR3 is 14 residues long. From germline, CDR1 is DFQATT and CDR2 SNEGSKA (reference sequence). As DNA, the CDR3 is TGCAGTGCTTTTTCAGATGGAGGGACAGAGACCCAGTACTTC. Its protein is CSAFSDGGTETQYF.

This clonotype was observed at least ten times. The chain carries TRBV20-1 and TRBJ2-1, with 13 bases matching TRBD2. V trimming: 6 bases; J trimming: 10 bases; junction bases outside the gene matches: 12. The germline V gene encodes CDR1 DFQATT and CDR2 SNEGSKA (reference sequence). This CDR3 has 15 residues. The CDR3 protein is CSAAGLAGVQREQFF. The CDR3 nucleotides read TGCAGTGCCGCTGGACTAGCGGGAGTACAAAGGGAGCAGTTCTTC.

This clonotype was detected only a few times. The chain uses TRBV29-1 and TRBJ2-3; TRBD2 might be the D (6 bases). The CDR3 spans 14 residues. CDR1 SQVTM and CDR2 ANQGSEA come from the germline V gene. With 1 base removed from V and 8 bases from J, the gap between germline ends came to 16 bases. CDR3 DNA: TGCAGCGTTGAAGTGGCAGGGAAGGAGGGTACGCAGTATTTT. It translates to CSVEVAGKEGTQYF.

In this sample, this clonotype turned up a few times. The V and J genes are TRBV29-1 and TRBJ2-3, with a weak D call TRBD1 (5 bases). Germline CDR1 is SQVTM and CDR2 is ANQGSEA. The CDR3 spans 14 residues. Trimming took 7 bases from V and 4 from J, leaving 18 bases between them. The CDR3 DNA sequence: TGCAGCGCCCGCCCAGGGTCTGTCGCAGATACGCAGTATTTT. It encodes CSARPGSVADTQYF.